This TCR beta chain was documented in a study of T cell changes during pregnancy in multiple sclerosis. Clones were sequenced by immunoSEQ multiplex PCR, and TCRdb holds only the in-frame ones, with some missing. The sample lists about 37,000 clones, around 93% occurring once. The specimen comprised CD4+ T cells from peripheral blood mononuclear cells, sampled in the third trimester of pregnancy. The receptor comes from a female donor in good health, enrolled as a control in a pregnancy study.

The CDR3 coding sequence is TGTGCCAGCAGCCCCCGGGACAGGGGGCGCAGGGACACTGAAGCTTTCTTT. It translates to CASSPRDRGRRDTEAFF. The chain is built from TRBV7-8 and TRBJ1-1; TRBD1 aligns across 12 bases. The V segment lost 5 bases and the J segment 3 bases; nucleotides outside the gene matches: 10. This CDR3 is 17 amino acids long. From germline, CDR1 is SGHVS and CDR2 FQNEAQ.